Only one count was recorded for the clone carrying this TCR beta chain. The antigen remains unidentified. Researchers ran the PCR with 60 Vbeta and 13 Jbeta primers. The method was immunoSEQ multiplex PCR; TCRdb's version includes in-frame clones alone and lacks a portion of them. Of some 110,000 clones in the sample, around 75% were seen once. The sample is drawn from a study of cytomegalovirus exposure and HLA in healthy donors. Whole-study results and caveats: The study flagged around 150 TCR beta chains as cytomegalovirus-associated. A later analysis showed HLA-associated TCR beta chains outstripping equally common others in clonal expansion. A few chains tied to CMV proved CMV antigen-specific in vitro.

Likely unrecorded immune exposures existed in these nominally healthy donors. The clonotype originates from a man in his sixties in good health and CMV-seropositive. Sequencing used PBMCs.

In DNA form, the CDR3 reads TGTGCCAGCAGCTTATCTGATGAGGGGGCCTACGAGCAGTACTTC. This encodes CASSLSDEGAYEQYF. The chain joins TRBV7-9 to TRBJ2-7; tentative D call: TRBD1 (6 bases). The CDR3 length is 15 residues. The germline V and J ends were trimmed by 2 bases and 2 bases, with 13 bases remaining between them. The germline V gene has CDR1 SEHNR and CDR2 FQNEAQ (reference sequence).